This T cell receptor (beta chain) was captured by sequencing in a study of CD8+ T cells in alopecia areata. Whole-study context: Tofacitinib dosing lasted 6 to 18 months, which was then followed by 6 months off drug.

General study points: Scalp sample sequencing also detects resident alphabeta T cells of normal skin. Tofacitinib yielded significantly lower scalp clonality and fewer expanded CD8+ clones among the top 100.

In regard to this clone: Its matching antigen is unknown.

The sample's treatment: oral pan-JAK inhibitor, 5-10 mg twice daily. Collection of lesional scalp punch biopsies and peripheral blood was performed in alopecia areata patients. The CDR3 length is 15 residues. V was pared by 4 bases and J by 5 bases, with 9 bases of the junction left unmatched. Germline values: CDR1 MGHDK, CDR2 SYGVNS. RNA was isolated and reverse transcribed to cDNA, the sequencing template. Assay: immunoSEQ multiplex PCR; the TCRdb copy retains only in-frame clones and omits some. The sample holds under 200,000 clones, 55% to 75% seen once. The sample in question was CD4+ T cells sorted from blood, obtained at week 4, from a patient treated with tofacitinib. This TCR derives from a human donor with alopecia areata. This chain joins TRBV25-1 and TRBJ1-2, with TRBD1 matching over 8 bases. Written as DNA, the CDR3 is TGTGCCAGCAGTGCCACAGGGGGTCCTGGATATGGCTACACCTTC. Translating it yields CASSATGGPGYGYTF.